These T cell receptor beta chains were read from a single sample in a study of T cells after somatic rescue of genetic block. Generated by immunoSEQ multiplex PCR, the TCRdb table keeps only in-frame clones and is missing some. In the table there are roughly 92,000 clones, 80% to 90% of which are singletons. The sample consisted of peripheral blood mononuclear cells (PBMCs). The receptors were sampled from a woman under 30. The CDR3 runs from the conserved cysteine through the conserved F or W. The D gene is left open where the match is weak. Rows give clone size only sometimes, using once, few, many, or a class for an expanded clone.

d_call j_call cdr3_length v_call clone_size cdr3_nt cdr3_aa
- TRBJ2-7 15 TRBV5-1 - TGCGCCAGCAGCTTGTCTGGGAAGGGGCCCTACGAGCAGTACTTC CASSLSGKGPYEQYF
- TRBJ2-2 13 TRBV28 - TGTGCCAGCAGTTTTGGTTACACCGGGGAGCTGTTTTTT CASSFGYTGELFF
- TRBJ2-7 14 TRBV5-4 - TGTGCCAGCAGCCCAGAGGGTCGTAGCTACGAGCAGTACTTC CASSPEGRSYEQYF
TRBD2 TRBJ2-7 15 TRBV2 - TGTGCCAGCACTGAGACTAGCGGGTTCTCCTACGAGCAGTACTTC CASTETSGFSYEQYF
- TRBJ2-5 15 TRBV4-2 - TGTGCCAGCAGCCAAGAAGTAAGGGTAGAAGAGACCCAGTACTTC CASSQEVRVEETQYF
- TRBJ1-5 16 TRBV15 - TGTGCCACCAGCAGAGCCCCGCCAGCCAGCAATCAGCCCCAGCATTTT CATSRAPPASNQPQHF
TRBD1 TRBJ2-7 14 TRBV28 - TGTGCCAGCAGTTCCCAACGGGACAGGGGAGAGCAGTACTTC CASSSQRDRGEQYF
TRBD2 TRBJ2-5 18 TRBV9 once TGTGCCAGCAGCGTAGCCTCGGGTACGGGGGGGTACCAAGAGACCCAGTACTTC CASSVASGTGGYQETQYF
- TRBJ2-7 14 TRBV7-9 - TGTGCCAGCAGCCCCCCGACAGCGACCTACGAGCAGTACTTC CASSPPTATYEQYF
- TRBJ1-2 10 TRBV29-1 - TGCAGCGACCACCAAGGTGGCTACACCTTC CSDHQGGYTF
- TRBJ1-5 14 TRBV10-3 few TGTGCCATCAGTGAACAGACAGACAATCAGCCCCAGCATTTT CAISEQTDNQPQHF
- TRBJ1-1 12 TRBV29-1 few TGCAGCGTTGCCTCCCAAGGGACTGAAGCTTTCTTT CSVASQGTEAFF
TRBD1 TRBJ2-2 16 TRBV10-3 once TGTGCTTCCTGGCGGCAGGGGGCTACGGGCACCGGGGAGCTGTTTTTT CASWRQGATGTGELFF
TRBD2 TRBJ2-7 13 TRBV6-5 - TGTGCCAGCAAACTTGGACTAGCCGGCGAGCAGTACTTC CASKLGLAGEQYF
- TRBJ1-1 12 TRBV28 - TGTGCCAGCAGTTTACCCCAGGCTGAAGCTTTCTTT CASSLPQAEAFF
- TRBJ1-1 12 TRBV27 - TGTGCCAGCAGTTTATCGGGGGGTTCGGCTTTCTTT CASSLSGGSAFF
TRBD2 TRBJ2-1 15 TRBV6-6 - TGTGCCAGCAGTCAAACTAGCGGGGGCTACAATGAGCAGTTCTTC CASSQTSGGYNEQFF
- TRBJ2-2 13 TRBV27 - TGTGCCAGCAGTCAGAGTAGCGCCGGGGAGCTGTTTTTT CASSQSSAGELFF
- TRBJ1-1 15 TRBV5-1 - TGCGCCAGCAACCCCGGGGACGGAGTGAACACTGAAGCTTTCTTT CASNPGDGVNTEAFF
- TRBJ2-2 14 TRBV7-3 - TGTGCCAGCAGCTTAGAGGGGTTCAGCGGGGAGCTGTTTTTT CASSLEGFSGELFF
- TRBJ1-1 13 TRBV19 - TGTGCCAGTAGTGTGAACGAGAACACTGAAGCTTTCTTT CASSVNENTEAFF
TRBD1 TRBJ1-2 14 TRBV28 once TGTGCCAGCAGTGTAGGGACAGGGCTCTATGGCTACACCTTC CASSVGTGLYGYTF
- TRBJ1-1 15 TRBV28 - TGTGCCAGCAGTTTAAAGGCTATGACTAACACTGAAGCTTTCTTT CASSLKAMTNTEAFF
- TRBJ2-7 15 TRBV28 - TGTGCCAGCAGCAAGGCCCCTTCGAGCTCCTACGAGCAGTACTTC CASSKAPSSSYEQYF
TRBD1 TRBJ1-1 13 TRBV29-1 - TGCAGCGTTGAGGGACAGGAGGGCACTGAAGCTTTCTTT CSVEGQEGTEAFF
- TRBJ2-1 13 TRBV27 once TGTGCCAGCAGTTGGGACCGCTCCAATGAGCAGTTCTTC CASSWDRSNEQFF
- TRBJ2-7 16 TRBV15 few TGTGCCACCAGCAGAGATGGGGGGGACAGAACCTACGAGCAGTACTTC CATSRDGGDRTYEQYF
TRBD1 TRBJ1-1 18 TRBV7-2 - TGTGCCAGCAGCTTACGTTCGGGGACAGGCCCCGGGTGGACTGAAGCTTTCTTT CASSLRSGTGPGWTEAFF
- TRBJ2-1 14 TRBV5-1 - TGCGCCAGCAGCTTGGGAGGCGGCCCAAATGAGCAGTTCTTC CASSLGGGPNEQFF
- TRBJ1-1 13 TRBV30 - TGTGCCTGGAGGGCGGACATGGTCACTGAAGCTTTCTTT CAWRADMVTEAFF
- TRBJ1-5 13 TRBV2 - TGTGCCAGCAGACCTCCAGGGAATCAGCCCCAGCATTTT CASRPPGNQPQHF
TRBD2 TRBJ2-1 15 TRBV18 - TGTGCCAGCTCACCGGTACTAGCGGGAGCGACTGAGCAGTTCTTC CASSPVLAGATEQFF
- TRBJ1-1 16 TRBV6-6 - TGTGCCAGCACCCTTACAGAAGGAATACTGAACACTGAAGCTTTCTTT CASTLTEGILNTEAFF
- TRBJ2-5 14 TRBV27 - TGTGCCAGCAGTGTTCCTGGGACACTAGAGACCCAGTACTTC CASSVPGTLETQYF
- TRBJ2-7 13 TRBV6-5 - TGTGCCAGCAGTTACGCCGGGGACCGTGGGCAGTACTTC CASSYAGDRGQYF
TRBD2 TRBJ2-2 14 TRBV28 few TGTGCCAGCAACATAGCGGGAGGAACCGGGGAGCTGTTTTTT CASNIAGGTGELFF
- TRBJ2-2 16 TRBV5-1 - TGCGCCAGCAGCTTGGCGGGCGGAGCTAACACCGGGGAGCTGTTTTTT CASSLAGGANTGELFF
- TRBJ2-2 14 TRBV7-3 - TGTGCCAGCAGCTTAGAGATTAAGACCGGGGAGCTGTTTTTT CASSLEIKTGELFF
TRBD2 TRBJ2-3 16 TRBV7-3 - TGTGCCAGCAGCTCAACGGGACTAGCGGGACCAGATACGCAGTATTTT CASSSTGLAGPDTQYF
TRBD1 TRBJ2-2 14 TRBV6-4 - TGTGCCAGCAGCCCCGGACAGGACACCGGGGAGCTGTTTTTT CASSPGQDTGELFF
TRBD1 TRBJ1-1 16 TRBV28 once TGTGCCAGCAGTTTATTATTCGGACAGGGGATGGGCAAAGCTTTCTTT CASSLLFGQGMGKAFF